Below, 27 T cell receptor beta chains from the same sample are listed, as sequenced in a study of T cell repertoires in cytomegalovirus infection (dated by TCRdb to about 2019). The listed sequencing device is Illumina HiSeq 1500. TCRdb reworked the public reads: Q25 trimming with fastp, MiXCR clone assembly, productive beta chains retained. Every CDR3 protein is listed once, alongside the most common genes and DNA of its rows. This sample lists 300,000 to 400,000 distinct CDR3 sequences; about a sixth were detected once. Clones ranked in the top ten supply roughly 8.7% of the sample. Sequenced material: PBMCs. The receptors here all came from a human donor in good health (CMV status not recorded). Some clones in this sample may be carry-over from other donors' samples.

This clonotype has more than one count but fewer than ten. The CDR3 bases are TGTGCCAGCACCGACTCGACTAGCGGCACCGGGGAGCTGTTTTTT. It encodes CASTDSTSGTGELFF. The chain carries TRBV3-1 and TRBJ2-2, with 9 bases fitting TRBD2. Germline V gene data show CDR1 as LGHDT and CDR2 as YNNKEL (reference sequence). The CDR3 totals 15 residues. J lost 4 bases, V lost 7 bases, and 7 bases had no gene match. Using reference TRBV3-1 and TRBJ2-2 for the parts outside the CDR3, the full variable domain is DTAVSQTPKYLVTQMGNDKSIKCEQNLGHDTMYWYKQDSKKFLKIMFSYNNKELIINETVPNRFSPKSPDKAHLNLHINSLELGDSAVYFCASTDSTSGTGELFFGEGSRLTVL.

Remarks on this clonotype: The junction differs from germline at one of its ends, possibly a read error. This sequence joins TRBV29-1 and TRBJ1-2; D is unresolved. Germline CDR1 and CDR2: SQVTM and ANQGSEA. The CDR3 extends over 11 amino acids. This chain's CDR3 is CSVEDSAERSF. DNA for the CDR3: TGCAGCGTTGAAGATTCGGCCGAACGCTCCTTC. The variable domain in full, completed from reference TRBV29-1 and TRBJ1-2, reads SAVISQKPSRDICQRGTSLTIQCQVDSQVTMMFWYRQQPGQSLTLIATANQGSEATYESGFVIDKFPISRPNLTFSTLTVSNMSPEDSSIYLCSVEDSAERSFGSGTRLTVV.

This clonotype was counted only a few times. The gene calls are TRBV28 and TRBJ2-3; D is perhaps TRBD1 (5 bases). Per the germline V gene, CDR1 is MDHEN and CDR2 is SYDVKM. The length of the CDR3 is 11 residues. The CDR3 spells CPDRDTDTQYF. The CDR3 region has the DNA TGTCCCGACAGAGACACAGATACGCAGTATTTT.

The CDR3 sequence: CAISGVGENSPLHF. CDR3 coding DNA: TGTGCCATCAGTGGGGTAGGGGAGAATTCACCCCTCCACTTT. This chain uses TRBV10-3 with TRBJ1-6; D perhaps matches TRBD1 (5 bases). In germline, CDR1 is ENHRY, CDR2 SYGVKD. The CDR3 has 14 amino acids. V was cut by 4 bases and J by 7 bases, with 11 bases left in between.

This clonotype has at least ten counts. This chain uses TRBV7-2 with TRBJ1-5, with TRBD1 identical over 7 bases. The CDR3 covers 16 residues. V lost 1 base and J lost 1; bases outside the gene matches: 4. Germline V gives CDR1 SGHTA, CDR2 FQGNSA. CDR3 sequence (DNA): TGTGCCAGCAGCTTAGGACAGGGCGGGAGCAATCAGCCCCAGCATTTT. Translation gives CASSLGQGGSNQPQHF.

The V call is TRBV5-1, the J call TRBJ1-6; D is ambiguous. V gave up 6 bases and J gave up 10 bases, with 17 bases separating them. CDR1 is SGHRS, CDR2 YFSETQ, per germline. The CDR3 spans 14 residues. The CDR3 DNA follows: TGCGCCAGCAAGCCCGGGAGGTCTGGATCACCCCTCCACTTT. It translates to CASKPGRSGSPLHF.

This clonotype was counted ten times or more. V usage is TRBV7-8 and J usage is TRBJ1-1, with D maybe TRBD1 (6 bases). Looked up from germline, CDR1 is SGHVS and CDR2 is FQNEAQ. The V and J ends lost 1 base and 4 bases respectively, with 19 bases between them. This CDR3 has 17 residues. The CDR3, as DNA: TGTGCCAGCAGCTTAGGAATGCCAGGGGCCAAAGGCACTGAAGCTTTCTTT. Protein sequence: CASSLGMPGAKGTEAFF.

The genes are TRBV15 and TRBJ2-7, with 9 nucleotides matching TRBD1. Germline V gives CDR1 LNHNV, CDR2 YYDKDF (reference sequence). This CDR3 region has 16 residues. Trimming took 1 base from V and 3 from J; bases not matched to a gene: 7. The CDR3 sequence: CATSRARTGVGYEQYF. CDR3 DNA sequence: TGTGCCACCAGCAGAGCCCGGACAGGGGTAGGCTACGAGCAGTACTTC.

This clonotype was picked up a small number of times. The DNA of the CDR3 is TGTGCCAGCAGTTTCTCGCCGGACAGGGGAAACTCACCCCTCCACTTT. Translation gives CASSFSPDRGNSPLHF. This chain joins TRBV6-5 and TRBJ1-6; the match to TRBD1 covers 9 bases. The V gene's germline CDR1 is MNHEY and CDR2 SVGAGI. This CDR3 has 16 amino acids. Trimming cost V 4 bases and J 10 bases; bases outside gene matches: 11.

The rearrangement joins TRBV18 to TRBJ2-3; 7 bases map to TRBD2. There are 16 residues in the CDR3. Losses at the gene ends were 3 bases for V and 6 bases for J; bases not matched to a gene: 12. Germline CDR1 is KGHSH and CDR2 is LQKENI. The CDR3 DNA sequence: TGTGCCAGCTCACCTCCCGGGACTACCTTGAGGGATACGCAGTATTTT. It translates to CASSPPGTTLRDTQYF.

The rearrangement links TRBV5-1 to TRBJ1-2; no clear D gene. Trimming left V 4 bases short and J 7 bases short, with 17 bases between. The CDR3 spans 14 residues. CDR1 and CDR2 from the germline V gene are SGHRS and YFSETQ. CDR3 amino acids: CASSRMDGGFGYTF. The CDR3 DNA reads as TGCGCCAGCAGCAGGATGGACGGAGGCTTTGGCTACACCTTC. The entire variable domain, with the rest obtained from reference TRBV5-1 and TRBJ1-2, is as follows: KAGVTQTPRYLIKTRGQQVTLSCSPISGHRSVSWYQQTPGQGLQFLFEYFSETQRNKGNFPGRFSGRQFSNSRSEMNVSTLELGDSALYLCASSRMDGGFGYTFGSGTRLTVV.

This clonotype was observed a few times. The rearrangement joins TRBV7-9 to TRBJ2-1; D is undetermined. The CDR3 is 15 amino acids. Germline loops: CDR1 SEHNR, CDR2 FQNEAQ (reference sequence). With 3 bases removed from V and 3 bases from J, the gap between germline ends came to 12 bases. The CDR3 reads CASSFGRPNYNEQFF. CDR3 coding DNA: TGTGCCAGCAGCTTTGGACGTCCGAACTACAATGAGCAGTTCTTC.

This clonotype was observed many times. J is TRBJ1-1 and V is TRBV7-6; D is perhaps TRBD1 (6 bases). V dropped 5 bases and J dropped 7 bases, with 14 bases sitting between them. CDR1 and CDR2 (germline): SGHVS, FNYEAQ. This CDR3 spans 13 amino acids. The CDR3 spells CASSPLEGGEAFF. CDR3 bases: TGTGCCAGCAGCCCCTTGGAGGGGGGTGAAGCTTTCTTT.

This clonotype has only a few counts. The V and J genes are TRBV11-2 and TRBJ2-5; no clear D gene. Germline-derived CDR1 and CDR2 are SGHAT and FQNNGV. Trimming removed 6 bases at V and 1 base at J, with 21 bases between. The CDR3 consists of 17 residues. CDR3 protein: CASSRTDRSLGQETQYF. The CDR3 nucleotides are TGTGCCAGCAGTCGGACGGACCGAAGTCTAGGCCAAGAGACCCAGTACTTC.

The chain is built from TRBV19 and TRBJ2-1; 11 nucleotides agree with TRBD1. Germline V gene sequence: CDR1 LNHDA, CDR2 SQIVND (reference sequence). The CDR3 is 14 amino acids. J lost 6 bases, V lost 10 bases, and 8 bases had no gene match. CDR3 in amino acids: CATSGTGGSNEQFF. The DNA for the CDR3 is TGTGCCACCTCCGGGACAGGGGGTTCCAATGAGCAGTTCTTC.

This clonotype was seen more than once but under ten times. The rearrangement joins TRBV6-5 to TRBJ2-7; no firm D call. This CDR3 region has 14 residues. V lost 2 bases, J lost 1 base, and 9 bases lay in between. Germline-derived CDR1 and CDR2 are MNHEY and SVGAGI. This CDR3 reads CASSYRSASYEQYF. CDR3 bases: TGTGCCAGCAGTTACAGAAGTGCTTCCTACGAGCAGTACTTC.

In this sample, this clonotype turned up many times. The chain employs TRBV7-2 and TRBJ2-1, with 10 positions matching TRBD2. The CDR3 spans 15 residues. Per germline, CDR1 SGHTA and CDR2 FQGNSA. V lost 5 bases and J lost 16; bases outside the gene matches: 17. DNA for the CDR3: TGTGCCAGCAGCGTAGTCGTAGCGGGAGGCCCCTCCCCTTTCTTC. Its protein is CASSVVVAGGPSPFF.

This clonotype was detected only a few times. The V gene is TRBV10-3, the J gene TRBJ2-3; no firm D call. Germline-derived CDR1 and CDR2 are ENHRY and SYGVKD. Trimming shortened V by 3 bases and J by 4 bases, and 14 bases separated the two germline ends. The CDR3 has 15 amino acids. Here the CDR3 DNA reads TGTGCCATCAGTGACCTCTCGACTCGAGCAGATACGCAGTATTTT. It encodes CAISDLSTRADTQYF.

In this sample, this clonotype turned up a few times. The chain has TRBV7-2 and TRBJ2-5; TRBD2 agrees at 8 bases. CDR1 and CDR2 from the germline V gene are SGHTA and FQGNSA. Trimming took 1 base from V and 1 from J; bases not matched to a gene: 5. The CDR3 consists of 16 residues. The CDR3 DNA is TGTGCCAGCAGCTTAGACGGGGGGGTGGGCCAAGAGACCCAGTACTTC. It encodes CASSLDGGVGQETQYF.

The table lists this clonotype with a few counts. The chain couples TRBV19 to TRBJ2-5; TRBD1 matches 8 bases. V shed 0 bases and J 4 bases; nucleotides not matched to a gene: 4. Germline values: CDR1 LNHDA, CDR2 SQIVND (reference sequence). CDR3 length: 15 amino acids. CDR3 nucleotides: TGTGCCAGTAGTATAGACAGGGGGCGCTTAGAGACCCAGTACTTC. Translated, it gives CASSIDRGRLETQYF.

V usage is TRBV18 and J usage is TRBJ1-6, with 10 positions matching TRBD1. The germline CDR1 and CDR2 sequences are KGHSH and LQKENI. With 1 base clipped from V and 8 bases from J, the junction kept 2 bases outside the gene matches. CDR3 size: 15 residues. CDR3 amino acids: CASSPLGTGDSPLHF. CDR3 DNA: TGTGCCAGCTCACCACTTGGGACAGGGGATTCACCCCTCCACTTT. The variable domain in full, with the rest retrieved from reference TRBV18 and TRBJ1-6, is NAGVMQNPRHLVRRRGQEARLRCSPMKGHSHVYWYRQLPEEGLKFMVYLQKENIIDESGMPKERFSAEFPKEGPSILRIQQVVRGDSAAYFCASSPLGTGDSPLHFGNGTRLTVT.

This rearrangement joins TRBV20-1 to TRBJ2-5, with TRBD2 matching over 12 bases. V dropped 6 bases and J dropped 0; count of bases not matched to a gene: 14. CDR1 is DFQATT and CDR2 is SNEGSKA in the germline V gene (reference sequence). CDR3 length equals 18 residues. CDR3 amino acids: CSAPALAGGILYQETQYF. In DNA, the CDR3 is TGCAGTGCGCCGGCACTAGCGGGGGGCATTTTGTACCAAGAGACCCAGTACTTC.

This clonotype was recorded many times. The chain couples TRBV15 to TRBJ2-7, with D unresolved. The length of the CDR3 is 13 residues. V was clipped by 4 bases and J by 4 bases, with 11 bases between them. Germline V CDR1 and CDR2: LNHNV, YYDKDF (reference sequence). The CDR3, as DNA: TGTGCCACCAGCAAACATATAGGGTACGAGCAGTACTTC. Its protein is CATSKHIGYEQYF.

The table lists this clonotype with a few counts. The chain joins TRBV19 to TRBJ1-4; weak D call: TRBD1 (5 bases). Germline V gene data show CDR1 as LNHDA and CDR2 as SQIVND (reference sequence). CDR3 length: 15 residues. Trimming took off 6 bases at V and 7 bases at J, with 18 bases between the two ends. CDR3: CASRTRGEESEKLFF. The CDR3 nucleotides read TGTGCCAGTAGGACACGAGGGGAGGAGAGTGAAAAACTGTTTTTT.

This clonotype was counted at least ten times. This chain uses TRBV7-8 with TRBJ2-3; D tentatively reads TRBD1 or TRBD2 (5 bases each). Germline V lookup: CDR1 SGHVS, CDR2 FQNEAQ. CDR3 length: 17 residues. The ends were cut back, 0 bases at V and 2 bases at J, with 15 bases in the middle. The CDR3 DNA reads TGTGCCAGCAGCTTAGCGGTCAGGGACCAAATCACAGATACGCAGTATTTT. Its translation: CASSLAVRDQITDTQYF. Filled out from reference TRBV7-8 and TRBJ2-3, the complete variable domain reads GAGVSQSPRYKVAKRGQDVALRCDPISGHVSLFWYQQALGQGPEFLTYFQNEAQLDKSGLPSDRFFAERPEGSVSTLKIQRTQQEDSAVYLCASSLAVRDQITDTQYFGPGTRLTVL.

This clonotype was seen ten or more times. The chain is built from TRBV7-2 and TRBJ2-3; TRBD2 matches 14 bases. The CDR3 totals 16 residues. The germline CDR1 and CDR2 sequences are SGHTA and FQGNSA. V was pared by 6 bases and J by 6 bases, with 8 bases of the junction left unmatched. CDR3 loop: CASRLTSGGARDTQYF. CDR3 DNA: TGTGCCAGCAGGCTGACTAGCGGGGGGGCCCGGGATACGCAGTATTTT.

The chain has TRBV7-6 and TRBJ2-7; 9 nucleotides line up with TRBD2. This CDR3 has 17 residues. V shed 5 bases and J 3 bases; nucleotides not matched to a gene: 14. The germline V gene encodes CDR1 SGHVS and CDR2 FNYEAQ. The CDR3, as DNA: TGTGCCAGCAGCCCCCCCGTCGCGGCTAGCGGGGACTACGAGCAGTACTTC. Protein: CASSPPVAASGDYEQYF.